A single sample is the source of the 22 T cell receptor beta chains below, sequenced in a study of T cell repertoires in cytomegalovirus infection. Their specific antigens are unknown. TCRdb re-called the reads through MiXCR, storing one row per CDR3 protein. The sample shows approximately 500,000 distinct CDR3 sequences, 30% to 40% of them seen only once. This specimen was cultured PBMCs, taken from culture after CMV antigen stimulation. The receptors come from a human donor in good health (CMV status not recorded). Some clones in this sample may be carry-over from other donors' samples.

This clonotype has more than one count but fewer than ten. The rearrangement joins TRBV6-1 to TRBJ1-5; D is ambiguous. The germline V gene encodes CDR1 MNHNS and CDR2 SASEGT. CDR3 length equals 12 residues. The V and J ends lost 7 bases and 5 bases respectively, with 9 bases between them. CDR3 coding DNA: TGTGCCAGCACGTCTGGGGATCAGCCCCAGCATTTT. As protein: CASTSGDQPQHF.

This clonotype has only a few counts. The CDR3 nucleotides are TGTGCCAGCAGCGGGACTAGCGGGAGGTTGACCTACGAGCAGTACTTC. Its translation is CASSGTSGRLTYEQYF. The chain employs TRBV7-2 and TRBJ2-7; TRBD2 matches 15 bases. The CDR3 length is 16 residues. Trimming removed 5 bases from V and 2 bases from J; junction bases left unmatched: 4. Germline CDR1 is SGHTA and CDR2 is FQGNSA.

This clonotype was seen a few times. The V call is TRBV7-9, the J call TRBJ2-5; no firm D call. CDR3 length: 11 amino acids. CDR1 and CDR2 (germline): SEHNR, FQNEAQ (reference sequence). Trimming removed 4 bases from V and 3 bases from J, with 3 bases in between. The CDR3 spells CASSWEETQYF. DNA for the CDR3: TGTGCCAGCAGCTGGGAAGAGACCCAGTACTTC.

This clonotype was seen a few times. The chain couples TRBV19 to TRBJ2-1, with a possible D match to TRBD2 (5 bases). The germline V gene encodes CDR1 LNHDA and CDR2 SQIVND (reference sequence). The CDR3 is 15 amino acids. V shed 3 bases and J shed 1 base, with 10 bases lying between them. The CDR3 here is CASSMQLDSYNEQFF. The CDR3 coding sequence is TGTGCCAGTAGTATGCAACTAGATTCCTACAATGAGCAGTTCTTC.

The DNA for the CDR3 is TGTGCCAGTAGTTCCGGACAGGGGGGACACAATGAGCAGTTCTTC. It specifies CASSSGQGGHNEQFF. This chain connects TRBV19 to TRBJ2-1; TRBD1 matches at 10 bases. Per the germline V gene, CDR1 is LNHDA and CDR2 is SQIVND (reference sequence). V lost 5 bases and J lost 5; bases outside the gene matches: 6. CDR3 size: 15 residues.

The rearrangement links TRBV19 to TRBJ2-1; TRBD1 aligns across 9 bases. The length of the CDR3 is 14 residues. The V and J ends lost 8 bases and 3 bases, in that order; junction bases with no gene match: 5. In germline, CDR1 is LNHDA, CDR2 SQIVND (reference sequence). CDR3 DNA sequence: TGTGCCAGTGGGGGACAGGGAATCTACAATGAGCAGTTCTTC. This sequence encodes CASGGQGIYNEQFF.

The V call is TRBV11-2, the J call TRBJ1-1; no definite D call. This CDR3 has 15 residues. The germline CDR1 and CDR2 sequences are SGHAT and FQNNGV. V lost 4 bases to trimming and J lost 6 bases, with 18 bases between them. The CDR3 sequence is CASSSTDGGWPEAFF. CDR3 DNA sequence: TGTGCCAGCAGCTCAACCGATGGCGGGTGGCCTGAAGCTTTCTTT.

This clonotype was recorded once. The chain joins TRBV19 to TRBJ2-1; D is perhaps TRBD1 or TRBD2 (5 bases each). Germline CDR1 and CDR2: LNHDA and SQIVND (reference sequence). V was shortened by 4 bases and J by 10 bases, with 17 bases between the two germline ends. This CDR3 region has 14 residues. The CDR3 reads CASSRGTPFYEQFF. CDR3 sequence (DNA): TGTGCCAGTAGTAGAGGGACCCCATTTTACGAGCAGTTCTTC.

The chain couples TRBV20-1 to TRBJ2-5, with 10 nucleotides matching TRBD1. This CDR3 contains 14 residues. In germline, CDR1 is DFQATT, CDR2 SNEGSKA (reference sequence). Trimming removed 5 bases from V and 3 bases from J; junction bases left unmatched: 6. The CDR3 loop is CSAPPGTGEETQYF. CDR3 DNA: TGCAGTGCTCCCCCCGGGACAGGGGAAGAGACCCAGTACTTC.

This clonotype has at least ten counts. This chain joins TRBV7-2 and TRBJ2-1; 7 nucleotides agree with TRBD2. Germline lookup yields CDR1 SGHTA and CDR2 FQGNSA. The J segment lost 9 bases and the V segment lost 6 bases, leaving 17 bases of the junction unmatched. CDR3 length: 16 residues. This CDR3 is CASSPGLAGARIEQFF. CDR3 nucleotides: TGTGCCAGCAGTCCGGGATTAGCGGGTGCCCGGATTGAGCAGTTCTTC.

The rearrangement links TRBV7-9 to TRBJ2-2, with a possible D match to TRBD2 (6 bases). CDR3 length: 18 amino acids. Germline V lookup: CDR1 SEHNR, CDR2 FQNEAQ (reference sequence). Trimming pared 5 bases from V and 0 bases from J, leaving 19 bases between. The CDR3 is CASSGNPRGLPNTGELFF. The CDR3, as DNA: TGTGCCAGCAGCGGCAATCCCCGGGGACTTCCGAACACCGGGGAGCTGTTTTTT.

This clonotype was counted only a few times. The chain joins TRBV12-3 or TRBV12-4 to TRBJ2-2; 14 bases are a match to TRBD2. V shed 4 bases, J shed 4 bases, and the junction held 8 bases outside the gene matches. CDR3 length: 18 amino acids. This CDR3 reads CASSYGGLAGASTGELFF. CDR3 nucleotide sequence: TGTGCCAGCAGTTACGGGGGACTAGCGGGGGCCTCCACCGGGGAGCTGTTTTTT.

The chain couples TRBV9 to TRBJ2-3; D tentatively reads TRBD1 or TRBD2 (7 bases each). The CDR3 totals 16 residues. In germline, CDR1 is SGDLS, CDR2 YYNGEE. V lost 3 bases, J lost 5 bases, and 19 bases lay in between. The CDR3 region has the DNA TGTGCCAGCAGCGGAGGGACAGTCCAGCGGGAAGATACGCAGTATTTT. Its translation: CASSGGTVQREDTQYF.

The V and J genes are TRBV10-3 and TRBJ1-2; TRBD1 might be the D (5 bases). Germline CDR1 is ENHRY and CDR2 is SYGVKD. Trimming removed 7 bases from V and 5 bases from J, with 20 bases in between. The CDR3 runs to 15 residues. For the CDR3, the DNA is TGTGCCATCATGAATATCGGGGGGACGGATTATGGCTACACCTTC. Translating it yields CAIMNIGGTDYGYTF.

This clonotype was detected a few times. The chain combines TRBV19 with TRBJ2-3; 10 bases agree with TRBD2. This CDR3 spans 15 amino acids. Germline V gives CDR1 LNHDA, CDR2 SQIVND (reference sequence). V trimming: 6 bases; J trimming: 4 bases; junction bases outside the gene matches: 7. Here the CDR3 reads CASRGTSGRADTQYF. The CDR3, as DNA: TGTGCCAGTAGGGGGACGAGCGGGAGGGCAGATACGCAGTATTTT.

This clonotype was detected a few times. The V gene is TRBV10-1, the J gene TRBJ2-1, with no clear D. CDR3 length: 14 amino acids. Germline V gene data show CDR1 as WNHNN and CDR2 as SYGVQD (reference sequence). V lost 6 bases and J lost 3, with 12 bases in between. CDR3 protein: CASSQETFYNEQFF. CDR3 nucleotide sequence: TGCGCCAGCAGCCAGGAGACCTTCTACAATGAGCAGTTCTTC.

This clonotype was detected only a few times. This chain uses TRBV6-6 with TRBJ2-3; 10 nucleotides agree with TRBD2. J was trimmed by 6 bases and V by 4 bases; bases with no gene match: 13. This CDR3 contains 17 residues. Per germline, CDR1 MNHNY and CDR2 SVGAGI (reference sequence). CDR3 coding DNA: TGTGCCAGCAGTTCGGGGACTAGCGCATCTCTGGGGGATACGCAGTATTTT. Translated: CASSSGTSASLGDTQYF.

The chain carries TRBV3-1 and TRBJ2-4; 7 bases are shared with TRBD2. The CDR3 extends over 15 amino acids. CDR1 and CDR2 from the germline V gene are LGHDT and YNNKEL (reference sequence). V trimming: 4 bases; J trimming: 7 bases; junction bases outside the gene matches: 10. The CDR3 DNA reads as TGTGCCAGCAGCCCCCAACTAGCGACCTTGAACATTCAGTACTTC. It yields the protein CASSPQLATLNIQYF. Together with reference TRBV3-1 and TRBJ2-4, the CDR3 gives the full variable domain: DTAVSQTPKYLVTQMGNDKSIKCEQNLGHDTMYWYKQDSKKFLKIMFSYNNKELIINETVPNRFSPKSPDKAHLNLHINSLELGDSAVYFCASSPQLATLNIQYFGAGTRLSVL.

The gene calls are TRBV6-2 or TRBV6-3 and TRBJ2-1; 10 bases match TRBD2. Looked up from germline, CDR1 is MNHEY and CDR2 is SVGEGT. The CDR3 runs to 16 residues. With 2 bases clipped from V and 8 bases from J, the junction kept 9 bases outside the gene matches. This CDR3 reads CASSYPRLAGVHEQFF. In nucleotides, the CDR3 is TGTGCCAGCAGTTACCCCCGGCTAGCGGGAGTGCATGAGCAGTTCTTC.

The DNA for the CDR3 is TGTGCCAGCAGTTTAGGGGGTAGCGGGAGGGCCTACATTCAGTACTTC. Its protein product is CASSLGGSGRAYIQYF. The chain recombines TRBV27 with TRBJ2-4, with TRBD2 matching 11 bases. CDR1 is MNHEY, CDR2 SMNVEV, per germline (reference sequence). V shed 2 bases and J 8 bases; nucleotides not matched to a gene: 8. The CDR3 totals 16 residues.

The J gene is TRBJ2-7, the V gene TRBV7-2; D call uncertain. Trimming left V 1 base short and J 2 bases short, with 12 bases between. The CDR3 is made up of 15 amino acids. In germline, CDR1 is SGHTA, CDR2 FQGNSA. Here the CDR3 reads CASSLDVETTYEQYF. The CDR3 DNA reads TGTGCCAGCAGCTTAGATGTGGAAACTACCTACGAGCAGTACTTC. Combining the CDR3 with reference TRBV7-2 and TRBJ2-7 gives the whole variable domain GAGVSQSPSNKVTEKGKDVELRCDPISGHTALYWYRQSLGQGLEFLIYFQGNSAPDKSGLPSDRFSAERTGGSVSTLTIQRTQQEDSAVYLCASSLDVETTYEQYFGPGTRLTVT.

Only a few counts were recorded for this clonotype. The chain recombines TRBV19 with TRBJ1-6, with D perhaps matching TRBD1 (5 bases). This CDR3 contains 13 residues. Per germline, CDR1 LNHDA and CDR2 SQIVND (reference sequence). V lost 5 bases and J lost 10, with 12 bases in between. The CDR3 DNA reads as TGTGCCAGTAGTGAGACGGCAGGGTCACCCCTCCACTTT. Residues: CASSETAGSPLHF.